Following are 2 T cell receptor beta chains from one sample sequenced in a study of blood T cell repertoires in COVID-19. Sequenced by immunoSEQ multiplex PCR; TCRdb stores in-frame clones only, minus some. The sample includes over 90,000 clones, about nine tenths seen only once; the top ten take 17%. Sequencing was done on a sample of peripheral blood. The receptors were gathered from a woman aged 80 or older in a cohort sampled during active COVID-19.

Regarding this clone: At one end the junction does not follow the germline gene, possibly because of a read error. CDR3 DNA sequence: TGTGCCGGCAGCCCGGGTTTTGTGGGAGCAGATACGCAGTATTTT. Translated, it gives CAGSPGFVGADTQYF. The rearrangement uses TRBV6-6 and TRBJ2-3; D may be TRBD2 (5 bases). Germline values: CDR1 MNHNY, CDR2 SVGAGI (reference sequence). The length of the CDR3 is 15 residues.

The chain carries TRBV2 and TRBJ2-2; D uncertain. In germline, CDR1 is SNHLY, CDR2 FYNNEI. Trimming cost V 4 bases and J 5 bases, with 14 bases left between them. The CDR3 runs 15 residues. CDR3 residues: CASSARESSTGELFF. The CDR3 nucleotides read TGTGCCAGCAGTGCTAGAGAGTCTTCGACCGGGGAGCTGTTTTTT.